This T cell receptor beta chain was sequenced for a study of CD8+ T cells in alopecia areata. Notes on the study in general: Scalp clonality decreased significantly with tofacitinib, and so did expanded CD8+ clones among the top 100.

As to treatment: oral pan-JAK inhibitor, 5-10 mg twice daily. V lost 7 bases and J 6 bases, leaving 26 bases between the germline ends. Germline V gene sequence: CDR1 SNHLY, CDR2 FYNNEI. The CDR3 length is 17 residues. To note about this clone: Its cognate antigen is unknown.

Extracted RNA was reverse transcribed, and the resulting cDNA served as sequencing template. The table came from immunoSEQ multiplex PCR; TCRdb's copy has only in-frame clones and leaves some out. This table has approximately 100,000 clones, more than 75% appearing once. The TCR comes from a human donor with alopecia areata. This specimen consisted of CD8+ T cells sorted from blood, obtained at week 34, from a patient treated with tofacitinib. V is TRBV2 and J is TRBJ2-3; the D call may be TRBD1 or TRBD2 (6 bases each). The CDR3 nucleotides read TGTGCCAGCATGGGTTATTCAAGGGGGGAGCAGAGGGATACGCAGTATTTT. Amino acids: CASMGYSRGEQRDTQYF.